These 14 T cell receptor beta chains were all obtained from the same sample, sequenced in a study of T cells in localized non-small cell lung cancer. Profiled with immunoSEQ multiplex PCR; TCRdb holds only in-frame clones, not every one. This sample has approximately 34,000 clones, with around 93% found just once. The specimen comprised peripheral blood, sampled before any cancer treatment. Source of these receptors: an older female donor with stage I lung adenocarcinoma.

This sequence joins TRBV19 and TRBJ1-1; maybe TRBD1 (5 bases). V lost 2 bases and J lost 0, with 7 bases in between. From germline, CDR1 is LNHDA and CDR2 SQIVND (reference sequence). This CDR3 spans 14 amino acids. The DNA for the CDR3 is TGTGCCAGTAGTATACAGGGAATGAACACTGAAGCTTTCTTT. Translating it yields CASSIQGMNTEAFF.

This clone was detected only a few times. J is TRBJ1-5 and V is TRBV7-8, with unresolved D. Germline-derived CDR1 and CDR2 are SGHVS and FQNEAQ. The CDR3 runs to 12 residues. V gave up 5 bases and J gave up 7 bases, with 9 bases separating them. The CDR3 region has the DNA TGTGCCAGCAGCGCCAGAGGGCAGCCCCAGCATTTT. It codes for CASSARGQPQHF.

The chain is built from TRBV19 and TRBJ1-4; D possibly corresponds to TRBD1 (5 bases). The CDR3 totals 14 residues. The germline gives CDR1 LNHDA, CDR2 SQIVND (reference sequence). The V and J ends lost 6 bases and 1 base respectively, with 9 bases between them. Here the CDR3 reads CASSAGLTNEKLFF. CDR3 in DNA: TGTGCCAGTAGCGCAGGGTTAACTAATGAAAAACTGTTTTTT. Drawing the rest from reference TRBV19 and TRBJ1-4, the complete variable domain is DGGITQSPKYLFRKEGQNVTLSCEQNLNHDAMYWYRQDPGQGLRLIYYSQIVNDFQKGDIAEGYSVSREKKESFPLTVTSAQKNPTAFYLCASSAGLTNEKLFFGSGTQLSVL.

V is TRBV18 and J is TRBJ2-7; D ambiguous. The CDR3 consists of 13 residues. V was shortened by 6 bases and J by 2 bases, with 11 bases between the two germline ends. CDR1 is KGHSH, CDR2 LQKENI, per germline. The CDR3 nucleotides are TGTGCCAGCTCCCCGGGCGGACCCTACGAGCAGTACGTC. Its translation: CASSPGGPYEQYV.

The gene calls are TRBV7-3 and TRBJ2-1; D is ambiguous. V was trimmed by 4 bases and J by 7 bases, leaving 5 bases between them. Germline assignment: CDR1 SGHTA and CDR2 FQGTGA. The CDR3 covers 11 residues. DNA for the CDR3: TGTGCCAGCAGCTCCGGGAATGAGCAGTTCTTC. Translated, it gives CASSSGNEQFF.

The rearrangement links TRBV5-1 to TRBJ2-1, with D perhaps TRBD1 or TRBD2 (6 bases each). The CDR3 is made up of 15 amino acids. V was trimmed by 4 bases and J by 1 base, leaving 12 bases between them. Per germline, CDR1 SGHRS and CDR2 YFSETQ. CDR3: CASSLRGGSYNEQFF. The CDR3 DNA is TGCGCCAGCAGCCTCAGGGGAGGTTCCTACAATGAGCAGTTCTTC.

The chain joins TRBV20-1 to TRBJ1-1; D uncertain. V lost 0 bases and J lost 4, with 3 bases in between. This CDR3 comprises 11 residues. In germline, CDR1 is DFQATT, CDR2 SNEGSKA (reference sequence). CDR3 in DNA: TGCAGTGCTAGAGAAAGCACTGAAGCTTTCTTT. Its protein product is CSARESTEAFF.

The chain links TRBV5-4 to TRBJ2-7; 8 bases match TRBD1. V shed 1 base, J shed 6 bases, and the junction held 15 bases outside the gene matches. The V gene's germline CDR1 is SGHNT and CDR2 YYREEE (reference sequence). This CDR3 contains 17 residues. CDR3 DNA sequence: TGTGCCAGCAGCTTGCCAGGGGGCGCCGGGGTCAGCTTCGAGCAGTACTTC. Protein: CASSLPGGAGVSFEQYF.

The chain carries TRBV7-9 and TRBJ1-1; 7 nucleotides match TRBD1. CDR1 and CDR2 (germline): SEHNR, FQNEAQ (reference sequence). Trimming removed 3 bases from V and 5 bases from J; junction bases left unmatched: 6. The CDR3 is 14 amino acids. DNA for the CDR3: TGTGCCAGCAGCTTGACAGGGATGGGGACTGAAGCTTTCTTT. Residues: CASSLTGMGTEAFF.

V is TRBV2 and J is TRBJ2-1; 9 nucleotides match TRBD2. Germline V gives CDR1 SNHLY, CDR2 FYNNEI. V lost 4 bases, J lost 10 bases, and 11 bases stayed unmatched. This CDR3 comprises 15 residues. This chain's CDR3 is CASSVLAGGPDEQFF. Here the CDR3 DNA reads TGTGCCAGCAGTGTATTGGCGGGAGGGCCGGACGAGCAGTTCTTC.

For this clone: The same CDR3 also results from other DNA sequences found in this sample. CDR3 nucleotide sequence: TGTGCCAGCAGTTTGTTGGGAGATACGCAGTATTTT. It is translated as CASSLLGDTQYF. The chain has TRBV19 and TRBJ2-3, with D uncertain. The germline V and J ends were trimmed by 9 bases and 5 bases, with 12 bases remaining between them. The CDR3 length is 12 residues. The V gene's germline CDR1 is LNHDA and CDR2 SQIVND (reference sequence). The whole variable domain, remainder taken from reference TRBV19 and TRBJ2-3, is DGGITQSPKYLFRKEGQNVTLSCEQNLNHDAMYWYRQDPGQGLRLIYYSQIVNDFQKGDIAEGYSVSREKKESFPLTVTSAQKNPTAFYLCASSLLGDTQYFGPGTRLTVL.

The CDR3 region is CASSADFTPYSNQPQHF. The CDR3 region has the DNA TGTGCCAGTAGTGCTGATTTTACACCTTATAGCAATCAGCCCCAGCATTTT. The gene calls are TRBV19 and TRBJ1-5; D is ambiguous. Germline V gene sequence: CDR1 LNHDA, CDR2 SQIVND (reference sequence). CDR3 length: 17 amino acids. Trimming took off 5 bases at V and 0 bases at J, with 17 bases between the two ends.

The rearrangement joins TRBV19 to TRBJ2-6; D not certain. Germline V gene data show CDR1 as LNHDA and CDR2 as SQIVND (reference sequence). This CDR3 contains 15 residues. The ends were cut back, 4 bases at V and 0 bases at J, with 7 bases in the middle. The CDR3 DNA sequence: TGTGCCAGTAGTAAGGCTGGCTCTGGGGCCAACGTCCTGACTTTC. Translating gives CASSKAGSGANVLTF.

The chain's CDR3 is CASSFGLAGGSDTQYF. In nucleotides, the CDR3 is TGTGCCAGCAGCTTCGGACTAGCGGGAGGATCAGATACGCAGTATTTT. The rearrangement joins TRBV5-6 to TRBJ2-3, with 14 bases that match TRBD2. V gave up 2 bases and J gave up 4 bases; unmatched junction bases: 3. Germline CDR1 and CDR2: SGHDT and YYEEEE. The CDR3 runs to 16 residues.